This TCR beta chain was profiled in a study of blood T cell repertoires in COVID-19. In the study overall: Donors in the United States, Italy and Spain gave samples during acute or convalescent COVID-19. The analysed material was cDNA or gDNA that came from T cells, B-cell-depleted T cells, or PBMCs.

The authors' processing: Researchers report that nucleated cell counts were estimated from reference gene primer amplification. The method was immunoSEQ multiplex PCR; TCRdb's version includes in-frame clones alone and lacks a portion of them. That table supplies the V and J calls and clone size; D and trimming were determined from the DNA. The sample records a few hundred thousand clones, around 88% being singletons. Trimming removed 3 bases from V and 9 bases from J; junction bases left unmatched: 9. The germline gives CDR1 KGHDR, CDR2 SFDVKD. The CDR3 runs to 15 residues. This clone was picked up one time. Followed over time, Seattle patients had been enrolled while infection was active.

The receptor was derived from a woman in her 70s with COVID-19, enrolled during active disease. The rearrangement uses TRBV24-1 and TRBJ2-5; 10 bases map to TRBD2. The sample taken for sequencing was peripheral blood. The CDR3 here is CATSDQRGGHSAQYF. The CDR3 DNA is TGTGCCACCAGTGATCAGCGGGGGGGTCATTCGGCCCAGTACTTC.